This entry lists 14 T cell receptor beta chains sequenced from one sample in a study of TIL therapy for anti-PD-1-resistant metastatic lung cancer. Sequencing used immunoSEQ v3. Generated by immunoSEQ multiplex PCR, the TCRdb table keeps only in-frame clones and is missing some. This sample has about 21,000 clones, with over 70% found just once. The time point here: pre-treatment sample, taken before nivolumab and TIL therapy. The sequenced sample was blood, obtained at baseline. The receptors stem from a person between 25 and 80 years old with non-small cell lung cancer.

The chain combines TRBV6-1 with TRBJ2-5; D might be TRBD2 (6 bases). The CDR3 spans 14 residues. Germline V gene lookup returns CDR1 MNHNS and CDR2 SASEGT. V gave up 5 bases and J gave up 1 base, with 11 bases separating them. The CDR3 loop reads CASSPLGGQETQYF. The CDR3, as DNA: TGTGCCAGCAGTCCCCTGGGGGGCCAAGAGACCCAGTACTTC.

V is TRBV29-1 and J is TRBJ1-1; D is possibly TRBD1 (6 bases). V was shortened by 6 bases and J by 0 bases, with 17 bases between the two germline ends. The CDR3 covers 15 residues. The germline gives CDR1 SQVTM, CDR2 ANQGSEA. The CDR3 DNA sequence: TGCAGCGTGGACACCAGGGGCCTCATGAACACTGAAGCTTTCTTT. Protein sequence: CSVDTRGLMNTEAFF.

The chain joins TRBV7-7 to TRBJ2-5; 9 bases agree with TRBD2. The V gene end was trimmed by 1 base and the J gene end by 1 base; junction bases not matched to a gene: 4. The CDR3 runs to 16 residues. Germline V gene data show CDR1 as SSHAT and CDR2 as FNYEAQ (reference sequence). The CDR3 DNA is TGTGCCAGCAGCTTAGGAGGACTAGCGAGCCAAGAGACCCAGTACTTC. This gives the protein CASSLGGLASQETQYF.

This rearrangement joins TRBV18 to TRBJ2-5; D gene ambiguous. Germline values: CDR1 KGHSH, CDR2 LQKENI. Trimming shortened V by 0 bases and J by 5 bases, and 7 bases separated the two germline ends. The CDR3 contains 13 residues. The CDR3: CASSPPSIETQYF. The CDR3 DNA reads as TGTGCCAGCTCACCACCGAGTATTGAGACCCAGTACTTC. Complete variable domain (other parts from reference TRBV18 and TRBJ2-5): NAGVMQNPRHLVRRRGQEARLRCSPMKGHSHVYWYRQLPEEGLKFMVYLQKENIIDESGMPKERFSAEFPKEGPSILRIQQVVRGDSAAYFCASSPPSIETQYFGPGTRLLVL.

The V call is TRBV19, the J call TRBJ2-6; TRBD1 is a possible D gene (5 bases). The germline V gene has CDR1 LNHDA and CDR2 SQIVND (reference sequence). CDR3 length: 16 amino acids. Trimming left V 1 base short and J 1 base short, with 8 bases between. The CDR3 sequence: CASSIVAGSGANVLTF. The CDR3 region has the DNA TGTGCCAGTAGTATAGTTGCAGGGTCTGGGGCCAACGTCCTGACTTTC.

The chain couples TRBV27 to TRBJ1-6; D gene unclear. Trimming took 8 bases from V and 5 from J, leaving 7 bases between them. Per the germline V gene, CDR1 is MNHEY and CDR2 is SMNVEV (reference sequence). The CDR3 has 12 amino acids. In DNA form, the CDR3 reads TGTGCCAGCGGACGCAATAATTCACCCCTCCACTTT. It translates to CASGRNNSPLHF.

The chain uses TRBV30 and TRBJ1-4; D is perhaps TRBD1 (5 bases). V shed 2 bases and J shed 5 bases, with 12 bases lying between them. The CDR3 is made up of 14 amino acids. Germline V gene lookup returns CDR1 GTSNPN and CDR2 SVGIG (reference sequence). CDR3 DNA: TGTGCCTGGAGTTATGACAGCGCAAATGAAAAACTGTTTTTT. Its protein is CAWSYDSANEKLFF.

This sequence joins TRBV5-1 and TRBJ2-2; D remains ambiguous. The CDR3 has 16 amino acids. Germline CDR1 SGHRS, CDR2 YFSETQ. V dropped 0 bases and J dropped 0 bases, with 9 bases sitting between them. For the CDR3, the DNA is TGCGCCAGCAGCTTGGTACCCCGCGCGAACACCGGGGAGCTGTTTTTT. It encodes CASSLVPRANTGELFF.

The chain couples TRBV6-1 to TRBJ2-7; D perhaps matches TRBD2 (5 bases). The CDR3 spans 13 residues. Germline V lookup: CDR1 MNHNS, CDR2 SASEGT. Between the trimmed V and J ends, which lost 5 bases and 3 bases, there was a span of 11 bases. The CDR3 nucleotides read TGTGCCAGCAGTTCACCGGGGAACTACGAGCAGTACTTC. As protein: CASSSPGNYEQYF.

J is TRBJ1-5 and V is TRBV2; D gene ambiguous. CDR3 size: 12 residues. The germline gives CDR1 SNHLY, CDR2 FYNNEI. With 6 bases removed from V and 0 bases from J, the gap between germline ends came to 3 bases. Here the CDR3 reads CASRNSNQPQHF. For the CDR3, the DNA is TGTGCCAGCAGGAATAGCAATCAGCCCCAGCATTTT.

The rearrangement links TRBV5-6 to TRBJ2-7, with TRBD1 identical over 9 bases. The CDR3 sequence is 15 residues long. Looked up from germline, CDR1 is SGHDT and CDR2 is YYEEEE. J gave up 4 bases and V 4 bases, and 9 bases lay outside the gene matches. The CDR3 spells CASSRRQGGYYEQYF. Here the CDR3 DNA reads TGTGCCAGCAGCCGTCGACAGGGGGGATATTACGAGCAGTACTTC.

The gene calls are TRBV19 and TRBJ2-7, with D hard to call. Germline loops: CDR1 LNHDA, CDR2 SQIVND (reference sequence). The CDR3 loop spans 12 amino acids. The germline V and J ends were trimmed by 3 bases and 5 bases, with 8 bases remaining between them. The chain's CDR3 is CASSIRGDEQYF. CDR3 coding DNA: TGTGCCAGTAGTATCCGTGGGGACGAGCAGTACTTC. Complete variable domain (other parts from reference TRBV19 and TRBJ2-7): DGGITQSPKYLFRKEGQNVTLSCEQNLNHDAMYWYRQDPGQGLRLIYYSQIVNDFQKGDIAEGYSVSREKKESFPLTVTSAQKNPTAFYLCASSIRGDEQYFGPGTRLTVT.

CDR3 residues: CASSPQVYDRGPRSYNEQFF. The CDR3 DNA reads TGTGCCAGCAGTCCACAAGTTTACGACAGGGGGCCTCGCTCCTACAATGAGCAGTTCTTC. The rearrangement uses TRBV28 and TRBJ2-1; 10 nucleotides agree with TRBD1. Unmatched junction bases numbered 16, after V lost 5 bases and J lost 0 bases. The CDR3 sequence is 20 residues long. CDR1 MDHEN and CDR2 SYDVKM come from the germline V gene. The full variable domain, in which reference TRBV28 and TRBJ2-1 provide the parts outside the CDR3, is DVKVTQSSRYLVKRTGEKVFLECVQDMDHENMFWYRQDPGLGLRLIYFSYDVKMKEKGDIPEGYSVSREKKERFSLILESASTNQTSMYLCASSPQVYDRGPRSYNEQFFGPGTRLTVL.

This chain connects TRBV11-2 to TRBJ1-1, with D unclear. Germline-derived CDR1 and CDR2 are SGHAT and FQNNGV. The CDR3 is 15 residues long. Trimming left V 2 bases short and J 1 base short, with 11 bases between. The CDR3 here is CASSLTTAGNTEAFF. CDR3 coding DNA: TGTGCCAGCAGCTTAACCACTGCTGGGAACACTGAAGCTTTCTTT.